This TCR beta chain emerged from a study of T-cell memory formation after mild COVID-19. Looking at the study overall: TCR clusters were largely donor specific. Study conclusions and caveats: The study detected some responding clones in pre-infection memory, suggesting cross-reactive memory joined. Nothing showed for sure that second-wave clones peaking on day 37 were SARS-CoV-2 specific. Later expanders leaned CD4+, whereas day 15 to 85 contracting clones were balanced CD4/CD8.

From germline, CDR1 is SNHLY and CDR2 FYNNEI. CDR3 length equals 13 residues. Trimming stripped 6 bases from V and 5 bases from J, with 13 bases between. As to this clonotype: Its antigen is not identified.

TCRdb processed the 5' RACE reads anew with MiXCR; each CDR3 protein has one entry. The sample lists approximately 250,000 distinct CDR3 sequences, around 15% seen once, with over 20% in the top ten. This clonotype was sampled from a man aged 18 to 29 who had mild COVID-19 (a few samples of this study predate the infection). Cell type and time point are not known. The sample comprised PBMCs or a T cell subset sorted from them (not recorded which). The rearrangement joins TRBV2 to TRBJ1-2; D might be TRBD1 (6 bases). The CDR3 DNA is TGTGCCAGCAGCGCGACAGGCGAATATGGCTACACCTTC. Translated, it gives CASSATGEYGYTF.